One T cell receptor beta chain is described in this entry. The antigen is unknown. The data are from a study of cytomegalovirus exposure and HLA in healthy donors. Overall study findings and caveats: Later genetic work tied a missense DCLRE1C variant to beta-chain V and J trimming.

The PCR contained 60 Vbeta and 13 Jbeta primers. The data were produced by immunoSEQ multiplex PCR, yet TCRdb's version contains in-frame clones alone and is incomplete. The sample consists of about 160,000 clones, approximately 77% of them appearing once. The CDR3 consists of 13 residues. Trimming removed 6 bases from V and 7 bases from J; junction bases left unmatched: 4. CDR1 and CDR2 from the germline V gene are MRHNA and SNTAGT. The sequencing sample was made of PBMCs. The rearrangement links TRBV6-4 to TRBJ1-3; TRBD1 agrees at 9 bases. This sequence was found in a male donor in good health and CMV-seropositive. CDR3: CASSEDRGNTIYF. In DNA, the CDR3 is TGTGCCAGCAGCGAGGACAGGGGCAACACCATATATTTT.